The 3 T cell receptor beta chains below were found in one sample sequenced in a study of spatial heterogeneity in lung cancer. Time point defined: sample taken at primary tumor resection. The input material, whole RNA from tumor, nontumor lung or frozen PBMC, was sequenced unsorted. TCRdb processed the 5' RACE reads anew with MiXCR; each CDR3 protein has one entry. This table has 10,000 to 11,000 distinct CDR3 sequences, around 24% appearing once. The material was PBMCs, obtained at surgery. The receptors stem from a female donor with early-stage non-small cell lung cancer.

This clonotype showed up just a few times. The rearrangement uses TRBV20-1 and TRBJ2-5; D is perhaps TRBD2 (6 bases). CDR1 and CDR2 (germline): DFQATT, SNEGSKA (reference sequence). Trimming stripped 1 base from V and 3 bases from J, with 15 bases between. The CDR3 length is 15 residues. The CDR3 region is CSARASSPSEETQYF. In DNA form, the CDR3 reads TGCAGTGCTAGAGCTTCTAGTCCTAGCGAAGAGACCCAGTACTTC.

The chain couples TRBV20-1 to TRBJ2-7; possibly TRBD1 for D (6 bases). The germline V gene has CDR1 DFQATT and CDR2 SNEGSKA (reference sequence). CDR3 size: 14 residues. V gave up 3 bases and J gave up 2 bases, with 14 bases separating them. The DNA for the CDR3 is TGCAGTGCTAGGGGGGCCCGGTTCCCCTACGAGCAGTACGTC. Its protein is CSARGARFPYEQYV.

This clonotype was detected a few times. The chain joins TRBV5-1 to TRBJ1-2; no definite D call. The V end was cut by 5 bases, the J end by 6 bases, with 11 bases between. Germline CDR1 reads SGHRS; CDR2 reads YFSETQ. The CDR3 length is 12 residues. CDR3 bases: TGCGCCAGCAGTGCAGAAGGGAATGGCTACACCTTC. This gives the protein CASSAEGNGYTF.